These T cell receptor beta chains were read from a single sample in a study of control samples from healthy donors and cancer patients. The table came from immunoSEQ multiplex PCR; TCRdb's copy has only in-frame clones and leaves some out. Here the sample spans 400,000 to 500,000 clones, 80% to 95% being singletons. The material sequenced was PBMCs. The receptors here all came from a middle-aged man with head and neck cancer. Both conserved end residues are part of each CDR3. The listing skips clone size in some rows; elsewhere it reads once, few, many or a size class.

J	size	V	CDR3
TRBJ2-2	.	TRBV6-2/TRBV6-3	CASSRTRGAWGNTGELFF
TRBJ1-1	once	TRBV19	CASGEGTNTEAFF
TRBJ1-2	.	TRBV5-1	CASSLGRGPIEDGYTF
TRBJ1-6	.	TRBV2	CASSPSGQNSPLHF
TRBJ2-2	.	TRBV9	CASSVGGFTNTGELFF
TRBJ1-2	.	TRBV28	CASSTRAWDDYGYTF
TRBJ1-5	.	TRBV19	CASSIGGRADQPQHF
TRBJ2-3	.	TRBV11-1	CASSLVRRDTQYF
TRBJ1-1	.	TRBV12-5	CASARGRNTEAFF
TRBJ2-7	.	TRBV5-8	CASSFPLRQGFGEQYF
TRBJ2-7	.	TRBV6-5	CASTRRVESAYEQYF
TRBJ1-1	.	TRBV28	CASSEANTEAFF
TRBJ2-2	.	TRBV7-3	CASSLTRNTGELFF
TRBJ2-7	.	TRBV14	CASSQDGVSYEQYF
TRBJ2-4	.	TRBV7-2	CASSLVGTGSGVKYIQYF
TRBJ1-1	.	TRBV4-1	CASSLRTVNTEAFF
TRBJ2-3	once	TRBV18	CATTGAGDTDTQYF
TRBJ1-6	.	TRBV5-6	CASSITSGRDSPLHF
TRBJ1-1	.	TRBV10-3	CAISGVGRTTEAFF
TRBJ2-7	.	TRBV28	CASSRPASGTDEQYF
TRBJ2-7	.	TRBV10-1	CASSPGAWDEQYF
TRBJ2-1	.	TRBV27	CASRNGLPYNEQFF
TRBJ1-1	.	TRBV28	CASSPGRLNTEAFF
TRBJ2-2	.	TRBV29-1	CSAGYTGELFF
TRBJ2-5	.	TRBV19	CASSVRDYQETQYF
TRBJ2-5	.	TRBV10-1	CASSPDRRQETQYF
TRBJ2-1	.	TRBV28	CASSPGTRGYNEQFF
TRBJ2-1	.	TRBV7-3	CASSTWTNDEQFF
TRBJ1-5	.	TRBV6-6	CASSLGGYAQPQHF
TRBJ2-3	.	TRBV7-2	CASSPLLAGGLDTQYF
TRBJ1-2	.	TRBV6-2/TRBV6-3	CASSFWPGQIGYGYTF
TRBJ1-3	.	TRBV6-5	CASSFQPVSGNTIYF
TRBJ2-7	.	TRBV18	CASSPERGSSYEQYF
TRBJ1-2	.	TRBV28	CASSPPSGAYGYTF
TRBJ1-1	few	TRBV5-6	CASSPLGQGANTEAFF
TRBJ2-1	.	TRBV19	CASWDRGRSVDNEQFF
TRBJ1-2	.	TRBV19	CASTPGTGYGYTF
TRBJ2-5	.	TRBV7-9	CASSLYRVLGETQYF
TRBJ1-1	.	TRBV28	CASSLRKTGNTEAFF
TRBJ1-1	.	TRBV10-3	CAISESTENTEAFF
TRBJ2-7	.	TRBV7-6	CASSLGQDLNYEQYF
TRBJ2-3	.	TRBV15	CATSRAGRTSGTDTQYF
TRBJ1-5	.	TRBV5-6	CASSLRPRQVGQPQHF
TRBJ2-2	.	TRBV7-3	CASSLSPTDTGELFF
TRBJ2-1	.	TRBV28	CASSLFGEGPNEQFF
TRBJ2-7	.	TRBV9	CASSVGLAGDYEQYF
TRBJ1-3	.	TRBV3-1/TRBV3-2	CASSQGGALGNTIYF
TRBJ1-6	.	TRBV18	CASSPTVGPSYNSPLHF
TRBJ1-4	.	TRBV11-2	CASSLDLGQLFF
TRBJ1-2	.	TRBV12-3/TRBV12-4	CASSGMGYGYTF
TRBJ2-1	.	TRBV4-2	CASSQGTGGLDEQFF
TRBJ2-1	.	TRBV4-2	CASSQGGASGAYNEQFF
TRBJ1-1	.	TRBV19	CASTFNRDTEAFF
TRBJ2-7	.	TRBV5-1	CASSPRDFYEQYF
TRBJ1-2	.	TRBV10-2	CASRDRGLLRYTF
TRBJ1-5	once	TRBV5-6	CASSSEKQGLGQPQHF